The 16 T cell receptor beta chains below all came from one sample that was sequenced in a study of early T cells in non-severe SARS-CoV-2 infection. TCRdb ran MiXCR on the 5' RACE reads and lists one entry per CDR3 protein. The sample holds 70,000 or so distinct CDR3 sequences, roughly an eighth seen once. The sequenced material came from whole blood. The receptors originated from an adult who was a healthcare worker with PCR-confirmed SARS-CoV-2 infection or an uninfected control (not recorded which).

This clonotype was seen many times. This chain joins TRBV18 and TRBJ2-1; tentative D call: TRBD1 (5 bases). The V end was cut by 3 bases, the J end by 0 bases, with 15 bases between. The CDR3 loop spans 17 amino acids. Germline values: CDR1 KGHSH, CDR2 LQKENI. The CDR3 nucleotides are TGTGCCAGCTCACCCCCCCTACAGGCTAGCTCCTACAATGAGCAGTTCTTC. This encodes CASSPPLQASSYNEQFF.

The table lists this clonotype with a count of one. The chain combines TRBV20-1 with TRBJ2-7; D possibly corresponds to TRBD2 (5 bases). V was clipped by 6 bases and J by 6 bases, with 15 bases between them. This CDR3 is built from 12 residues. The V gene's germline CDR1 is DFQATT and CDR2 SNEGSKA (reference sequence). Here the CDR3 DNA reads TGCAGTGCCCACCGGGATCCCTCCGAGCAGTACTTC. Amino acids: CSAHRDPSEQYF.

The sample holds a few counts of this clonotype. CDR3 DNA: TGTGCCAGTAGTCAGACAGGGCTAAGTTACAATGAGCAGTTCTTC. It codes for CASSQTGLSYNEQFF. J is TRBJ2-1 and V is TRBV19, with TRBD1 matching over 7 bases. Unmatched junction bases numbered 8, after V lost 5 bases and J lost 4 bases. CDR3 length equals 15 residues. Germline loops: CDR1 LNHDA, CDR2 SQIVND (reference sequence).

This clonotype was observed a handful of times. The rearrangement uses TRBV20-1 and TRBJ2-1, with D unresolved. This CDR3 has 13 amino acids. CDR1 DFQATT and CDR2 SNEGSKA come from the germline V gene (reference sequence). Trimming shortened V by 3 bases and J by 7 bases, and 13 bases separated the two germline ends. CDR3 in amino acids: CSARGGDWNEQFF. The CDR3 DNA reads TGCAGTGCTAGGGGTGGGGATTGGAATGAGCAGTTCTTC.

The table lists this clonotype with a few counts. For the CDR3, the DNA is TGCAGCGCTCGACAGGGGGACACTGAAGCTTTCTTT. Translated: CSARQGDTEAFF. The V gene is TRBV29-1, the J gene TRBJ1-1; TRBD1 matches 9 bases. Germline V CDR1 and CDR2: SQVTM, ANQGSEA. V was clipped by 7 bases and J by 3 bases; unmatched bases: 3. The length of the CDR3 is 12 residues. The full variable domain, in which reference TRBV29-1 and TRBJ1-1 provide the parts outside the CDR3, is SAVISQKPSRDICQRGTSLTIQCQVDSQVTMMFWYRQQPGQSLTLIATANQGSEATYESGFVIDKFPISRPNLTFSTLTVSNMSPEDSSIYLCSARQGDTEAFFGQGTRLTVV.

This clonotype came up many times. The CDR3 is CASSERASGRTDTQYF. The CDR3 nucleotides read TGTGCCAGCAGTGAGAGGGCTAGCGGCCGCACAGATACGCAGTATTTT. J is TRBJ2-3 and V is TRBV2, with 7 bases that match TRBD2. Germline CDR1 SNHLY, CDR2 FYNNEI. The J segment lost 1 base and the V segment lost 3 bases, leaving 7 bases of the junction unmatched. The CDR3 runs 16 residues.

This clonotype came up many times. This chain uses TRBV7-3 with TRBJ2-1, with D possibly TRBD2 on 6 matching bases. The CDR3 is 14 amino acids. Germline assignment: CDR1 SGHTA and CDR2 FQGTGA. Between the trimmed V and J ends, which lost 0 bases and 8 bases, there was a span of 11 bases. The CDR3 DNA follows: TGTGCCAGCAGCTTAACGGGGGGTTTCTATGAGCAGTTCTTC. The encoded protein is CASSLTGGFYEQFF.

The chain links TRBV7-3 to TRBJ1-2; no definite D call. CDR3 length equals 14 residues. Germline CDR1 SGHTA, CDR2 FQGTGA. V was trimmed by 5 bases and J by 4 bases, leaving 14 bases between them. The CDR3 spells CASSRDGTSYGYTF. CDR3 nucleotide sequence: TGTGCCAGCAGCCGGGATGGAACAAGCTATGGCTACACCTTC.

Ten or more counts support this clonotype. The chain couples TRBV3-1 to TRBJ2-7; the D is unclear. The germline V gene encodes CDR1 LGHDT and CDR2 YNNKEL (reference sequence). CDR3 length: 14 amino acids. V was trimmed by 4 bases and J by 0 bases, leaving 10 bases between them. CDR3 DNA: TGTGCCAGCAGCCCCCCCGGCCACTCCTACGAGCAGTACTTC. It codes for CASSPPGHSYEQYF.

This clonotype turned up a few times. The rearrangement links TRBV5-8 to TRBJ2-3; the match to TRBD2 covers 14 bases. The CDR3 runs 17 residues. Germline assignment: CDR1 SGHTS and CDR2 YDEGEE. V lost 4 bases and J lost 8; bases outside the gene matches: 12. The CDR3 reads CASSLQGLAGAGGTQYF. The CDR3 coding sequence is TGTGCCAGCAGCCTCCAGGGACTAGCGGGGGCCGGAGGTACGCAGTATTTT.

The chain carries TRBV28 and TRBJ1-2; D gene ambiguous. The CDR3 runs to 11 residues. Trimming stripped 5 bases from V and 5 bases from J, with 6 bases between. Germline V gene data show CDR1 as MDHEN and CDR2 as SYDVKM. The CDR3 here is CASSPSYGYTF. The CDR3 region has the DNA TGTGCCAGCAGTCCTTCGTATGGCTACACCTTC.

This clonotype was seen repeatedly, ten times or more. CDR3 in amino acids: CASSSGQGKYEQYF. As DNA, the CDR3 is TGTGCCAGCAGCTCGGGACAGGGGAAATACGAGCAGTACTTC. J is TRBJ2-7 and V is TRBV3-1; 10 bases match TRBD1. Trimming removed 5 bases from V and 4 bases from J; junction bases left unmatched: 5. This CDR3 has 14 amino acids. The germline V gene encodes CDR1 LGHDT and CDR2 YNNKEL (reference sequence).

The chain links TRBV29-1 to TRBJ2-7; tentative D call: TRBD2 (6 bases). This CDR3 has 12 amino acids. Trimming pared 5 bases from V and 2 bases from J, leaving 10 bases between. CDR1 is SQVTM and CDR2 is ANQGSEA in the germline V gene. CDR3 bases: TGCAGCGTTCGGAGGGGCCCCTACGAGCAGTACTTC. Its protein is CSVRRGPYEQYF.

In this sample, this clonotype turned up a few times. The chain recombines TRBV29-1 with TRBJ2-1, with D possibly being TRBD1 or TRBD2 (5 bases each). The ends were cut back, 7 bases at V and 3 bases at J, with 16 bases in the middle. This CDR3 has 14 residues. Germline V gives CDR1 SQVTM, CDR2 ANQGSEA. The CDR3 nucleotides read TGCAGCGGGATGAGGGACGGGCTCTACAATGAGCAGTTCTTC. As protein: CSGMRDGLYNEQFF.

This chain's CDR3 is CASSLIRYTEAFF. CDR3 DNA sequence: TGTGCCAGCAGCTTAATACGTTACACTGAAGCTTTCTTT. This rearrangement joins TRBV11-2 to TRBJ1-1; unclear D gene. CDR3 length equals 13 residues. Germline V gene data show CDR1 as SGHAT and CDR2 as FQNNGV. Trimming left V 2 bases short and J 3 bases short, with 7 bases between.

The rearrangement uses TRBV9 and TRBJ1-4, with TRBD1 as a possible D gene (6 bases). Trimming cost V 4 bases and J 5 bases, with 12 bases left between them. CDR1 and CDR2 from the germline V gene are SGDLS and YYNGEE. The CDR3 length is 14 residues. CDR3 in DNA: TGTGCCAGCAGCTTCGGACAGACGAATGAAAAACTGTTTTTT. Protein sequence: CASSFGQTNEKLFF.